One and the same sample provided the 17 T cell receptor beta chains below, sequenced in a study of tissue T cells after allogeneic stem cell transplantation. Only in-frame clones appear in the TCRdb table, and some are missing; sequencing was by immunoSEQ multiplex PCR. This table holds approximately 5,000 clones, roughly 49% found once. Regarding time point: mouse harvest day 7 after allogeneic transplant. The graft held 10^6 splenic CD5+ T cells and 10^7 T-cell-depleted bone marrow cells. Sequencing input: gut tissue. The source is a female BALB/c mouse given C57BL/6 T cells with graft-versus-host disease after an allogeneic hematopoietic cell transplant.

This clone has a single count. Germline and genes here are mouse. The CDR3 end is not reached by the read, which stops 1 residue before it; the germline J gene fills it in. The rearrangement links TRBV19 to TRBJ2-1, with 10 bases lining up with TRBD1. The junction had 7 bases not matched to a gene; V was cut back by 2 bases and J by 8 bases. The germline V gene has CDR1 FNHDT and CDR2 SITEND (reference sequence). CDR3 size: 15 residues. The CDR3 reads CASSIETGGRSEQFF. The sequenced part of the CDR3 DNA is TGTGCCAGCAGTATTGAGACAGGGGGCAGATCTGAGCAGTTC.

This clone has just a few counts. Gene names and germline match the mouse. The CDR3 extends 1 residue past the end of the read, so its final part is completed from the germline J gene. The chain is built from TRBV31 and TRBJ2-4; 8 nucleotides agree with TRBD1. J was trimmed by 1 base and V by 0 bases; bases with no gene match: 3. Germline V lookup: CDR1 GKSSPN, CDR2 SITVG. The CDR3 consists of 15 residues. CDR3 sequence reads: CAWSLDRVGQNTLYF. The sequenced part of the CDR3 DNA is TGTGCCTGGAGTCTGGACAGGGTGGGTCAAAACACCTTGTAC. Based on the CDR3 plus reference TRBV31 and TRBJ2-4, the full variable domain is AQTIHQWPVAEIKAVGSPLSLGCTIKGKSSPNLYWYWQATGGTLQQLFYSITVGQVESVVQLNLSASRPKDDQFILSTEKLLLSHSGFYLCAWSLDRVGQNTLYFGAGTRLSVL.

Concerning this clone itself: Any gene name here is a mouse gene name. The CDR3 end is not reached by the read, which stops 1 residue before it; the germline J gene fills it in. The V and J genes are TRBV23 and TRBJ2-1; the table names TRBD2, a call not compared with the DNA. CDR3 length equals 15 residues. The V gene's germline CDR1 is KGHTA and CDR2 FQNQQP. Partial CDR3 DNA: TGCTCCAGCAGCCACGACTGGGGGGGCTATGCTGAGCAGTTC. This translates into CSSSHDWGGYAEQF. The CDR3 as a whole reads CSSSHDWGGYAEQFF.

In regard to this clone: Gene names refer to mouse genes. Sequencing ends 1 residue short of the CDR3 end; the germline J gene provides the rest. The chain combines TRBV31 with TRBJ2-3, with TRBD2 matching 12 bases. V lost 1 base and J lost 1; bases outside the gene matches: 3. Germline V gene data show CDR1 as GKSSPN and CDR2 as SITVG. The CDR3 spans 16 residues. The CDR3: CAWSRGLGGGAETLYF. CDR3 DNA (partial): TGTGCCTGGAGTCGGGGACTGGGGGGTGGTGCAGAAACGCTGTAT.

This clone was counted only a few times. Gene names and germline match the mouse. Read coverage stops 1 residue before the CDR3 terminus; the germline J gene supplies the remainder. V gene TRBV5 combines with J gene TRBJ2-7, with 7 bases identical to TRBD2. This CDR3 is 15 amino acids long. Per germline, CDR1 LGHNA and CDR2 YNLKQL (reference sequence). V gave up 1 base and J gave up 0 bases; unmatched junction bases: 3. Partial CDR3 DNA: TGTGCCAGCAGCCAAGGTGGGGGGAGCTCCTATGAACAGTAC. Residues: CASSQGGGSSYEQY. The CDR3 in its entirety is CASSQGGGSSYEQYF.

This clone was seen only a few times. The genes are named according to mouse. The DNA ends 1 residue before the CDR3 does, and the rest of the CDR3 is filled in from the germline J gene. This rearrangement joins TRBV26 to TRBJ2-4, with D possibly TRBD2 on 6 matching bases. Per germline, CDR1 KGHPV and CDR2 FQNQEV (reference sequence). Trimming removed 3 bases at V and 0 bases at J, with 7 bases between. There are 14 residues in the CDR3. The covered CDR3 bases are TGTGCCAGCAGTCTACTGGGTAGTCAAAACACCTTGTAC. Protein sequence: CASSLLGSQNTLY. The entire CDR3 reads CASSLLGSQNTLYF.

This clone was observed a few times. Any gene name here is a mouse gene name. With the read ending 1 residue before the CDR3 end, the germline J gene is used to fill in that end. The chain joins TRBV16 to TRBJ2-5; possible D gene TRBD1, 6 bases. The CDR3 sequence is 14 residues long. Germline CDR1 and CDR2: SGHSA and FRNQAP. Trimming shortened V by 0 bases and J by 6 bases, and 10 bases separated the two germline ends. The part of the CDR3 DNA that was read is TGTGCAAGCAGCTTAGAGGCAGGGGAGGACACCCAGTAC. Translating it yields CASSLEAGEDTQY. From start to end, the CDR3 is CASSLEAGEDTQYF.

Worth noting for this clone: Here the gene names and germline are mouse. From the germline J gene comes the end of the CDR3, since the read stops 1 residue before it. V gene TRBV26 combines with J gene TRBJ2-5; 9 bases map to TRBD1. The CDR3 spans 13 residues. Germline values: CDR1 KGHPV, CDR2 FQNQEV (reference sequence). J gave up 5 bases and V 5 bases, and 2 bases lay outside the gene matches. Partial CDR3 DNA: TGTGCCAGCAGTTCGGACAGGGGAGACACCCAGTAC. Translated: CASSSDRGDTQY. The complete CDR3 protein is CASSSDRGDTQYF.

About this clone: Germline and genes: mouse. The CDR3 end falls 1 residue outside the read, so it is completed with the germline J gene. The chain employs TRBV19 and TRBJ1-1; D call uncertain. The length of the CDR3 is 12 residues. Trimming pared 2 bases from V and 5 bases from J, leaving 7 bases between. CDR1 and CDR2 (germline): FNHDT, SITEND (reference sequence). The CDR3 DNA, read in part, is TGTGCCAGCAGTATGTCCCATACAGAAGTCTTC. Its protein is CASSMSHTEVF. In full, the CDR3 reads CASSMSHTEVFF.

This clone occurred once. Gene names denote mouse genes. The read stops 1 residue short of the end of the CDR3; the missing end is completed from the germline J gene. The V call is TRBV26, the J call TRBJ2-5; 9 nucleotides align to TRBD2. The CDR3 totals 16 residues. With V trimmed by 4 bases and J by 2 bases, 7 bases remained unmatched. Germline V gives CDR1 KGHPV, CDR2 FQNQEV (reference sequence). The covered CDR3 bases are TGTGCCAGCAGTCGCAGACTGGGGGACACCCAAGACACCCAGTAC. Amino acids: CASSRRLGDTQDTQY. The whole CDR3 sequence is CASSRRLGDTQDTQYF.

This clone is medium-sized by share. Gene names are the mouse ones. The CDR3 reads CASSQGEGAETLYF. The sequenced CDR3 bases are TGTGCCAGCAGTCAGGGGGAGGGTGCAGAAACGCTGTAT. The rearrangement links TRBV2 to TRBJ2-3, with TRBD1 identical over 7 bases. The sequenced fragment ends 1 residue before the CDR3 boundary, so the rest is inferred from the germline J gene. Germline V gene lookup returns CDR1 LGHNA and CDR2 YSYQKL. Losses at the gene ends were 6 bases for V and 1 base for J; bases not matched to a gene: 4. The CDR3 contains 14 residues.

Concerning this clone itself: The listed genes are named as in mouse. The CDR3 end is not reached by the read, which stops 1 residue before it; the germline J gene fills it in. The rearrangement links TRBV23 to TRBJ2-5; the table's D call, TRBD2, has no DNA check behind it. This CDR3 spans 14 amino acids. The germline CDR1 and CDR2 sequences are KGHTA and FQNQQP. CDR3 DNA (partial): TGCTCCAGCAGTCACCGGACTGGAGGGGACACCCAGTAC. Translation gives CSSSHRTGGDTQY. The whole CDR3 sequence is CSSSHRTGGDTQYF.

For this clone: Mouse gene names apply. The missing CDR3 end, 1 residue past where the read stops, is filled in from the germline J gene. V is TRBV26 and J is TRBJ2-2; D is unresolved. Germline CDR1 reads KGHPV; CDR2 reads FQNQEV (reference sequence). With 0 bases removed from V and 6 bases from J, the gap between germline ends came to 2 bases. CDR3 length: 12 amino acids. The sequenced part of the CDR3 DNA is TGTGCCAGCAGTCTGTCGGCCGGGCAGCTCTAC. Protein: CASSLSAGQLY. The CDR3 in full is CASSLSAGQLYF.

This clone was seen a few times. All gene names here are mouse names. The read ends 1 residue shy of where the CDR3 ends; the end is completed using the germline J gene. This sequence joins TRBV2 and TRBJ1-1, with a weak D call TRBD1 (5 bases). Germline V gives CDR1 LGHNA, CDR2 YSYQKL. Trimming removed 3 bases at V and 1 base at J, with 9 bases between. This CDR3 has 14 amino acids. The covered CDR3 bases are TGTGCCAGCAGCCATCCGCAGGGAAACACAGAAGTCTTC. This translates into CASSHPQGNTEVF. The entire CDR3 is CASSHPQGNTEVFF. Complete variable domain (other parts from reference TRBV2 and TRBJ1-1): DPKIIQKPKYLVAVTGSEKILICEQYLGHNAMYWYRQSAKKPLEFMFSYSYQKLMDNQTASSRFQPQSSKKNHLDLQITALKPDDSATYFCASSHPQGNTEVFFGKGTRLTVV.

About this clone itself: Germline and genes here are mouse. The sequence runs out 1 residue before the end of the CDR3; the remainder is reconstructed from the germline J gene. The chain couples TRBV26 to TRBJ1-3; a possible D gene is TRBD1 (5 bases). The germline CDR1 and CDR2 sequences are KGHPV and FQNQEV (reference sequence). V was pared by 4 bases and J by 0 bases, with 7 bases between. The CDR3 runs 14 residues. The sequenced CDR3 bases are TGTGCCAGCAGTCAGGGGAATTCTGGAAATACGCTCTAT. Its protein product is CASSQGNSGNTLY. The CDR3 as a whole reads CASSQGNSGNTLYF.

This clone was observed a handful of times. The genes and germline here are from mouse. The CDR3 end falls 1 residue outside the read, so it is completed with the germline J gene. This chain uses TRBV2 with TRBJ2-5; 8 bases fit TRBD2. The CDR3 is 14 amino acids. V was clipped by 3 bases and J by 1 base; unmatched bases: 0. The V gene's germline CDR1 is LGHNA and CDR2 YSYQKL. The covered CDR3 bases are TGTGCCAGCAGCCAGACTGGGGACCAAGACACCCAGTAC. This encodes CASSQTGDQDTQY. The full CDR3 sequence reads CASSQTGDQDTQYF. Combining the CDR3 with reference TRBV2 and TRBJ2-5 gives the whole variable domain DPKIIQKPKYLVAVTGSEKILICEQYLGHNAMYWYRQSAKKPLEFMFSYSYQKLMDNQTASSRFQPQSSKKNHLDLQITALKPDDSATYFCASSQTGDQDTQYFGPGTRLLVL.

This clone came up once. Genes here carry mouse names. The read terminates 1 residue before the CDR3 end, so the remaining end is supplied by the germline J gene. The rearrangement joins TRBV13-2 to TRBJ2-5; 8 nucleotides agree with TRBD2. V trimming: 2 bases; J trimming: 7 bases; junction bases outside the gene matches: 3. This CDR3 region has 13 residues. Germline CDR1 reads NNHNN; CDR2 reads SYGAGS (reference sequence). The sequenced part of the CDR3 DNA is TGTGCCAGCGGTGAGGGGGGGCGCCACACCCAGTAC. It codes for CASGEGGRHTQY. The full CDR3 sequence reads CASGEGGRHTQYF.